Listed below are T cell receptor beta chains from one sample, sequenced in a study of lung T cells in sarcoidosis with Löfgren's syndrome. TCRdb re-derived calls from the reads in MiXCR, one entry per CDR3 protein. The repertoire holds tens of thousands of distinct CDR3 sequences, over 20% seen once, with about 2.5% in the top ten. The sequencing input was CD4+ T cells from PBMCs. The receptors shown here come from a human donor with sarcoidosis (Löfgren's syndrome or another form), or a control subject (not recorded which). Both conserved end residues are part of each CDR3. A D gene is named only where the DNA matches it firmly. Clone sizes are given selectively: once, few, many, or a class where the clone is expanded.

abundance	d_gene	v_gene	j_gene	CDR3nt	CDR3aa
.	TRBD2	TRBV11-2	TRBJ2-7	TGTGCCAGCAGCTCCGGGACTAGCGGGAGGCTGTACGAGCAGTACTTC	CASSSGTSGRLYEQYF
.	.	TRBV5-4	TRBJ1-6	TGTGCCAGCAGCTTGTGGGAAGGATCATCACCCCTCCACTTT	CASSLWEGSSPLHF
few	TRBD1	TRBV12-3/TRBV12-4	TRBJ2-3	TGTGCCAGCAGTTTAAACAGGGGGCAAGATACGCAGTATTTT	CASSLNRGQDTQYF
many	TRBD1	TRBV2	TRBJ1-1	TGTGCCAGCAGATACAGGGGAATGAACACTGAAGCTTTCTTT	CASRYRGMNTEAFF
.	.	TRBV7-9	TRBJ2-1	TGTGCCAGCAGCTTAACGGACGGTTACAATGAGCAGTTCTTC	CASSLTDGYNEQFF
many	TRBD2	TRBV20-1	TRBJ2-3	TGCAGTGCTTCACCGGGACTAGCGGATAGCACAGATACGCAGTATTTT	CSASPGLADSTDTQYF
many	.	TRBV20-1	TRBJ2-1	TGCAGTGCTAGCACTCAGTATGAGCAGTTCTTC	CSASTQYEQFF
.	.	TRBV2	TRBJ2-3	TGTGCCAGCAGTGCCAGGGACACAGATACGCAGTATTTT	CASSARDTDTQYF
many	.	TRBV6-1	TRBJ2-3	TGTGCCAGCTCCGTTACATCTAGCACAGATACGCAGTATTTT	CASSVTSSTDTQYF
many	TRBD1	TRBV6-1	TRBJ1-2	TGTGCCAGCACCTCCGGGACAGGGGGCTATGGCTACACCTTC	CASTSGTGGYGYTF
many	TRBD1	TRBV2	TRBJ1-3	TGTGCCAGCAGGCGGGACAGGTCTGGAAACACCATATATTTT	CASRRDRSGNTIYF
many	.	TRBV7-2	TRBJ1-1	TGTGCCAGCAGAGCTGACGGGGTTACCACTGAAGCTTTCTTT	CASRADGVTTEAFF
many	.	TRBV7-9	TRBJ2-1	TGTGCCAGCAGCGGAGGGGCCTACAATGAGCAGTTCTTC	CASSGGAYNEQFF
many	.	TRBV20-1	TRBJ1-4	TGCAGTGCTAGATTTGCCGGGACGGGCGGAATTAATGAAAAACTGTTTTTT	CSARFAGTGGINEKLFF
many	TRBD1	TRBV6-1	TRBJ1-4	TGTGCCAGCAGTAGAGGGACAGGGGATGAAAAACTGTTTTTT	CASSRGTGDEKLFF
many	.	TRBV5-4	TRBJ2-1	TGTGCCAGCAGCTTACGCCGACAGAAATACAATGAGCAGTTCTTC	CASSLRRQKYNEQFF
few	.	TRBV5-1	TRBJ2-3	TGCGCCAGCAGCTTGACCGGCGACCACACAGATACGCAGTATTTT	CASSLTGDHTDTQYF
many	TRBD2	TRBV27	TRBJ2-3	TGTGCCAGCACCCCCCGCGGGGGGGGCACAGATACGCAGTATTTT	CASTPRGGGTDTQYF
many	.	TRBV6-1	TRBJ1-3	TGTGCCAGCAGCGGAGCTGGAAACACCATATATTTT	CASSGAGNTIYF
.	.	TRBV3-1	TRBJ2-3	TGTGCCAGCAGCCAAGTTGAGACTGGGCTGTATTTT	CASSQVETGLYF
many	.	TRBV20-1	TRBJ2-3	TGCAGTGCTAGATATGGGGTCACAGATACGCAGTATTTT	CSARYGVTDTQYF
many	.	TRBV3-1	TRBJ1-1	TGTGCCAGCAGCCAAGATTGGTCTCCATGGGGAGGGCTGCGGACTGAAGCTTTCTTT	CASSQDWSPWGGLRTEAFF
.	.	TRBV29-1	TRBJ1-3	TGCAGCGTTGAAGTAGCCGGGGACACCATATATTTT	CSVEVAGDTIYF